This T cell receptor beta chain is from a study of regulatory T cells in long-lasting Graves disease (dated by TCRdb to the early 2020s). Context from the whole study: Patients with newly diagnosed Graves' disease had been on antithyroid drugs for under 3 months. This study used TCR sequencing and RNA sequencing of peripheral blood to compare persistent Graves' disease patients against newly diagnosed Graves' disease patients. The study took place in China and was registered as a clinical trial. A total of about 33 samples underwent TCR sequencing, from roughly 13 patients with persistent Graves' disease and about 20 patients with newly diagnosed Graves' disease. The research as a whole found: A larger number of public clonotypes was shared among persistent patients (about 2,700) than among newly diagnosed patients (approximately 930). Because the primary lesion, thyroid tissue, could not be accessed, the study looked at peripheral blood alone. Persistent disease showed preferential use of TRBV28, TRBJ1-2 and TRBJ2-5, whereas newly diagnosed disease favored TRBV20-1 and TRBJ2-1. Only the TCR beta chain was sequenced and analyzed. Compared with newly diagnosed patients, persistent Graves' disease patients had lower TCR Shannon entropy and fewer highly expanded clones, which suggests clonal expansion. The authors acknowledged the small sample size as a limitation that may reduce accuracy.

This specimen's time point label, per the study, means: newly diagnosed GD, antithyroid drugs for less than 3 months. RNA was extracted from PBMCs in TRIzol for both TCR sequencing and RNA sequencing. Graves' disease was diagnosed according to American Thyroid Association guidelines. The patients came from an endocrinology department in Xi'an, China. Each patient gave approximately 10 milliliters of peripheral blood, collected in an EDTA anticoagulant tube. PBMCs were isolated by Ficoll Paque Plus density gradient separation without further T cell sorting. An Agilent 2100 Bioanalyzer and agarose gel were used to assess RNA quality, and a NanoDrop 2000 was used to measure RNA concentration. This clonotype has ten or more counts. Its target antigen remains unknown. Within one base of it there is no much larger clone, and no base qualities were kept. Libraries came from multiplex PCR. The sequencer listed for this sample is Illumina HiSeq 4000. To build TCR beta libraries, CDR3 regions were amplified by Arm-PCR using iRepertoire HTBI primers. Before sequencing, the PCR products underwent gel purification. The paper's processing steps were these. A total of 62 TRBV and some 13 TRBJ segments were identified across samples and were used for gene usage analysis of CDR3 amino acid clonotypes. COPE and FqMerger were used to merge the filtered high-quality paired reads into contigs. Contigs were aligned with BLAST to IMGT TRBV, TRBD and TRBJ reference genes, and CDR3 was defined per IMGT. Clonotypes above 0.1% frequency were classified as highly expanded clones. Repertoire diversity was measured by Shannon entropy, and V-J evenness by the Gini coefficient. Clonotypes shared by more than one individual were considered public. TCRdb handled the public reads itself, with Q25 trimming in fastp and clone calling in MiXCR, and kept productive beta chains. One record per CDR3 amino acid sequence lists the most common genes and DNA. What appears here as the V and J calls and clone size reflects TCRdb's work, not the paper's. Recorded for this sample are some 450,000 distinct CDR3 sequences; less than 20% of them occurred a single time. In total, the top ten clones hold over 8.5% of the sample.

Cut back by 4 bases and 7 bases, the V and J ends lie 14 bases apart. The germline V gene (reference sequence) gives CDR1 as SEHNR and CDR2 as FQNEAQ. The CDR3 contains 14 residues, cysteine and phenylalanine counted. Solely the CDR3 DNA is kept, with 42 bases framed from the first base. The data also belong to a second study, concerning T cells in Graves' hyperthyroidism and ophthalmopathy. Taken from the second paper: A patient counted as having stable Graves' hyperthyroidism if no progression to ophthalmopathy occurred over 18 months of follow-up. Hyperthyroidism patients were newly diagnosed, with disease duration under 2 months, and aged 18 to 65 years. The study excluded patients with uncontrolled infections, other autoimmune diseases, pregnancy or lactation. Diagnoses relied on clinical symptoms, serum thyroxine and TRAb, thyroid ultrasound and orbital computed tomography. A first-round RT-PCR of the TCR CDR3 used the HTBI primer set with the Qiagen OneStep RT-PCR kit. Blood samples also contained most of the expanded thyroid clonotypes (frequency above 0.001), which suggests that blood repertoires may reflect thyroid immune responses. In cross-validation, a model built on a 13 V-J signature told ophthalmopathy apart from stable hyperthyroidism with less than 90% sensitivity and about 81% specificity, and in testing the same model reached 80%/75%. In validation, the model predicted progression to ophthalmopathy a median of around 6.5 months before onset, with approximately 71% sensitivity and about 75% specificity. To identify TCR V-J signatures that set the groups apart, the researchers used a discovery cohort of 100 or so patients, made up of under 50 with Graves' ophthalmopathy and approximately 57 with stable Graves' hyperthyroidism. Prospective prediction of ophthalmopathy was tested in an independent validation cohort of 18 to 20 hyperthyroidism patients and 17 patients who later progressed to ophthalmopathy. The approximately 100 discovery patients were divided at random into training and test sets in a 7:3 ratio. The study also compared thyroid tissue and blood T-cell repertoires from about six Graves' hyperthyroidism patients. After blood sampling, hyperthyroidism patients were treated with methimazole at a starting dose of 30 mg daily, and ophthalmopathy patients were treated with high-dose intravenous methylprednisolone. Libraries were constructed in a second round of multiplex PCR, after which size selection and purification were performed. Libraries were sequenced paired-end with 100 bp reads on an Illumina HiSeq2000. SOAPnuke was used to process the raw data, removing reads that contained adapters or uncalled bases, had a mean Phred below 15, or lacked an exact match to the constant primer or identifier. COPE v1.2.5 was used to merge high-quality paired reads, and clonotypes were defined as unique nucleotide sequences. MiTCR v1.1 was used to align the clonotypes against IMGT TRBV, TRBD and TRBJ reference segments. The analysis was restricted to V-J combinations with a frequency above 0.0001, which together covered 99% to 99.2% of the repertoires. A TCS score was defined as the ratio between F50 (clonal expansion) and ExV (chaos), using BLOSUM62-based TCRdist between CDR3 peptides within each V-J. Welch's t-statistics and random forest reduced just over 500 V-J features to 13, which were used in a naive Bayes classifier (R e1071). Sample size was not statistically predetermined, and investigators were not blinded to group allocation. According to the paper, TCR Vbeta CDR3 sequencing was carried out on about 140 peripheral blood samples, which came from more than 40 ophthalmopathy, 75 to 80 hyperthyroidism and roughly 17 progressor patients.

The receptor's source is a woman aged 25-40 years with Graves disease. Donor details come from another sample of the same person, matched by shared clones. The V gene is TRBV7-9 and the J gene is TRBJ2-1; the D segment is perhaps TRBD1 or TRBD2, each sharing 6 matched bases. Sequencing was performed on peripheral blood mononuclear cells (PBMCs), taken at new diagnosis, from a patient treated with antithyroid drugs. The CDR3 is CASSSPGAGNEQFF. In nucleotide form, the sequence is TGTGCCAGCAGCTCGCCGGGGGCGGGAAATGAGCAGTTCTTC.